Below are 24 T cell receptor beta chains sequenced from a single sample in a study of blood T cell repertoires in COVID-19. TCRdb keeps only in-frame clones here, not all; method: immunoSEQ multiplex PCR. The sample records 130,000 or so clones, about 85% being singletons. Sequenced material: peripheral blood. Receptors were obtained from a human donor with COVID-19, enrolled during active disease. The donor label of this sample is uncertain.

The CDR3 sequence: CASSEYSYSNQPQHF. For the CDR3, the DNA is TGTGCCAGCAGTGAATACAGTTATAGCAATCAGCCCCAGCATTTT. The J gene is TRBJ1-5, the V gene TRBV6-1; D is ambiguous. The germline V gene has CDR1 MNHNS and CDR2 SASEGT. CDR3 size: 15 residues. V lost 2 bases, J lost 0 bases, and 8 bases lay in between.

The V gene is TRBV5-4, the J gene TRBJ1-2, with TRBD1 matching 12 bases. Germline-derived CDR1 and CDR2 are SGHNT and YYREEE (reference sequence). The CDR3 loop spans 17 amino acids. With 4 bases clipped from V and 0 bases from J, the junction kept 7 bases outside the gene matches. CDR3 protein: CASSTGQGANSNYGYTF. CDR3 in DNA: TGTGCCAGCAGCACGGGACAGGGGGCGAATTCTAACTATGGCTACACCTTC.

The chain uses TRBV10-2 and TRBJ2-3; 8 bases map to TRBD1. This CDR3 is built from 15 residues. Germline V CDR1 and CDR2: WSHSY, SAAADI. J gave up 4 bases and V 9 bases, and 12 bases lay outside the gene matches. The CDR3 sequence is CASRDLGTGPDTQYF. CDR3 bases: TGCGCCAGTCGGGACCTTGGGACAGGACCAGATACGCAGTATTTT.

The CDR3 nucleotides read TGCGCCAGCAGCCCGGGCCTCATCGGGGTTACCGCTGAAAAACTGTTTTTT. Protein sequence: CASSPGLIGVTAEKLFF. The rearrangement links TRBV4-1 to TRBJ1-4; D is unclear. V lost 4 bases, J lost 7 bases, and 22 bases lay in between. Germline V gene sequence: CDR1 MGHRA, CDR2 YSYEKL. The CDR3 sequence is 17 residues long.

V usage is TRBV3-1 (or the pseudogene TRBV3-2) and J usage is TRBJ2-3; D may be TRBD2 (5 bases). The CDR3 is 13 amino acids. Trimming took 2 bases from V and 6 from J, leaving 9 bases between them. Germline loops: CDR1 LGHDT, CDR2 YNNKEL (reference sequence). The CDR3 DNA reads TGTGCCAGCAGCCAATTAAGAGGGGATACGCAGTATTTT. Protein sequence: CASSQLRGDTQYF.

This clone was seen just once. The chain is built from TRBV6-1 and TRBJ2-2; D possibly corresponds to TRBD1 (6 bases). CDR1 and CDR2 (germline): MNHNS, SASEGT. CDR3 length: 16 amino acids. V was trimmed by 1 base and J by 1 base, leaving 10 bases between them. The CDR3 is CASSEVVRGNTGELFF. The CDR3 coding sequence is TGTGCCAGCAGTGAAGTAGTCAGGGGGAACACCGGGGAGCTGTTTTTT.

The V and J genes are TRBV15 and TRBJ1-4; weak D call: TRBD1 (5 bases). This CDR3 spans 15 amino acids. The germline V gene encodes CDR1 LNHNV and CDR2 YYDKDF (reference sequence). Trimming pared 0 bases from V and 8 bases from J, leaving 13 bases between. The CDR3 region is CATSRDFGGREKLFF. CDR3 nucleotides: TGTGCCACCAGCAGAGATTTCGGGGGACGGGAAAAACTGTTTTTT.

The rearrangement joins TRBV19 to TRBJ1-5, with TRBD1 matching over 7 bases. CDR3 length: 13 residues. Looked up from germline, CDR1 is LNHDA and CDR2 is SQIVND (reference sequence). The J segment lost 6 bases and the V segment lost 5 bases, leaving 4 bases of the junction unmatched. CDR3 coding DNA: TGTGCCAGTAGTCACAGGGGTAGTCAGCCCCAGCATTTT. Translating gives CASSHRGSQPQHF.

The J gene is TRBJ1-3, the V gene TRBV5-1; no definite D call. With 4 bases removed from V and 0 bases from J, the gap between germline ends came to 14 bases. CDR1 is SGHRS, CDR2 YFSETQ, per germline. The CDR3 loop spans 16 amino acids. The CDR3 loop is CASSPTPRDSGNTIYF. The DNA of the CDR3 is TGCGCCAGCAGCCCAACTCCCCGGGACTCTGGAAACACCATATATTTT.

This clone was detected only a few times. V is TRBV2 and J is TRBJ2-7, with 8 bases that match TRBD1. The CDR3 consists of 14 residues. V shed 7 bases and J 2 bases; nucleotides not matched to a gene: 7. Germline CDR1 is SNHLY and CDR2 is FYNNEI. CDR3 amino acids: CASTGQGSPYEQYF. In nucleotides, the CDR3 is TGTGCCAGCACCGGACAGGGTTCCCCCTACGAGCAGTACTTC.

This sequence joins TRBV6-5 and TRBJ1-2; possible D gene TRBD1, 5 bases. V was clipped by 7 bases and J by 6 bases, with 15 bases between them. Germline V gene sequence: CDR1 MNHEY, CDR2 SVGAGI. This CDR3 is built from 13 residues. The CDR3 nucleotides read TGTGCCAGCAAGCGAATGTGGGGGGATGGCTACACCTTC. It translates to CASKRMWGDGYTF.

The chain links TRBV7-3 to TRBJ1-1, with TRBD1 as a possible D gene (6 bases). The CDR3 covers 13 residues. With 5 bases removed from V and 4 bases from J, the gap between germline ends came to 11 bases. Per germline, CDR1 SGHTA and CDR2 FQGTGA. DNA for the CDR3: TGTGCCAGCAGCACGGGACAATCCACTGAAGCTTTCTTT. Translation gives CASSTGQSTEAFF.

This chain joins TRBV5-4 and TRBJ2-2; tentative D call: TRBD2 (6 bases). Trimming took off 3 bases at V and 4 bases at J, with 19 bases between the two ends. The CDR3 loop spans 17 amino acids. Per germline, CDR1 SGHNT and CDR2 YYREEE (reference sequence). The CDR3 here is CASSSWARAGSTGELFF. In DNA form, the CDR3 reads TGTGCCAGCAGCTCCTGGGCCAGGGCGGGGAGCACCGGGGAGCTGTTTTTT.

The chain has TRBV4-1 and TRBJ1-2, with 8 bases identical to TRBD1. V lost 1 base, J lost 4 bases, and 8 bases stayed unmatched. Germline V gene lookup returns CDR1 MGHRA and CDR2 YSYEKL. The CDR3 consists of 16 residues. The DNA for the CDR3 is TGCGCCAGCAGCCAAGCGCCACAGGGGGTAGGCTATGGCTACACCTTC. Its protein product is CASSQAPQGVGYGYTF.

This chain joins TRBV7-3 and TRBJ2-1; a possible D gene is TRBD2 (6 bases). The CDR3 covers 15 residues. From germline, CDR1 is SGHTA and CDR2 FQGTGA. V lost 3 bases to trimming and J lost 8 bases, with 17 bases between them. The CDR3 loop is CASSFTSARRDEQFF. CDR3 coding DNA: TGTGCCAGCAGCTTTACGAGCGCCCGGAGGGATGAGCAGTTCTTC.

The chain links TRBV6-6 to TRBJ2-4, with D possibly being TRBD1 (7 bases). Looked up from germline, CDR1 is MNHNY and CDR2 is SVGAGI (reference sequence). The V end was cut by 5 bases, the J end by 1 base, with 21 bases between. This CDR3 has 18 amino acids. CDR3 sequence (DNA): TGTGCCAGCAGTCCCAGGGGGGCGCGGAGTTTGGCCAAAAACATTCAGTACTTC. It specifies CASSPRGARSLAKNIQYF.

This rearrangement joins TRBV6-2 or TRBV6-3 to TRBJ1-5; a possible D gene is TRBD1 (5 bases). V was trimmed by 5 bases and J by 1 base, leaving 9 bases between them. The germline V gene encodes CDR1 MNHEY and CDR2 SVGEGT. This CDR3 contains 14 residues. The CDR3 here is CASSTQGSNQPQHF. In DNA form, the CDR3 reads TGTGCCAGCAGTACCCAGGGAAGCAATCAGCCCCAGCATTTT.

CDR3 region: CASTPGGRNNEKLFF. The CDR3 coding sequence is TGTGCCAGCACCCCAGGGGGGCGGAATAATGAAAAACTGTTTTTT. This chain joins TRBV28 and TRBJ1-4, with 7 bases identical to TRBD1. Germline-derived CDR1 and CDR2 are MDHEN and SYDVKM. This CDR3 has 15 residues. Trimming at V came to 7 bases and at J to 4 bases, leaving 9 bases not matched to a gene.

The chain links TRBV4-1 to TRBJ1-1, with TRBD1 matching 10 bases. The ends lost 4 bases at V and 3 bases at J; junction bases unmatched: 5. Germline CDR1 reads MGHRA; CDR2 reads YSYEKL. CDR3 length: 15 residues. CDR3 in DNA: TGCGCCAGCAGCCGAGTCGGGACAGGGGACACTGAAGCTTTCTTT. Translated: CASSRVGTGDTEAFF.

This chain uses TRBV4-1 with TRBJ2-1; 7 bases agree with TRBD1. V shed 1 base, J shed 6 bases, and the junction held 0 bases outside the gene matches. Germline lookup yields CDR1 MGHRA and CDR2 YSYEKL. The CDR3 covers 13 residues. The CDR3 DNA sequence: TGCGCCAGCAGCCAAGCAGGGGGCAATGAGCAGTTCTTC. It yields the protein CASSQAGGNEQFF.

The genes are TRBV29-1 and TRBJ2-5; tentatively, D is TRBD2 (6 bases). This CDR3 is 15 amino acids long. The germline V and J ends were trimmed by 4 bases and 1 base, with 16 bases remaining between them. Germline values: CDR1 SQVTM, CDR2 ANQGSEA. CDR3 DNA: TGCAGCGTTGCCTGGAGGGACTCATTCCAAGAGACCCAGTACTTC. It translates to CSVAWRDSFQETQYF. Together with reference TRBV29-1 and TRBJ2-5, the CDR3 gives the full variable domain: SAVISQKPSRDICQRGTSLTIQCQVDSQVTMMFWYRQQPGQSLTLIATANQGSEATYESGFVIDKFPISRPNLTFSTLTVSNMSPEDSSIYLCSVAWRDSFQETQYFGPGTRLLVL.

V is TRBV7-9 and J is TRBJ2-7, with 7 positions matching TRBD1. CDR3 size: 12 residues. V shed 4 bases, J shed 6 bases, and the junction held 3 bases outside the gene matches. Germline CDR1 SEHNR, CDR2 FQNEAQ (reference sequence). DNA of the CDR3: TGTGCCAGCAGCTCCAGGGGGTCCGAGCAGTACTTC. Translation gives CASSSRGSEQYF.

This rearrangement joins TRBV10-3 to TRBJ1-5, with D unclear. The CDR3 has 9 amino acids. The V end lost 8 bases, the J end lost 7 bases, and 3 bases lay between the germline ends. The germline gives CDR1 ENHRY, CDR2 SYGVKD. The CDR3 here is CAIGQPQHF. The CDR3 DNA sequence: TGTGCCATCGGCCAGCCCCAGCATTTT.

This chain links TRBV19 with TRBJ1-1; 9 bases map to TRBD1. There are 14 residues in the CDR3. The V segment lost 7 bases and the J segment 2 bases; nucleotides outside the gene matches: 5. CDR1 and CDR2 from the germline V gene are LNHDA and SQIVND (reference sequence). This chain's CDR3 is CASTSTGGNTEAFF. In DNA form, the CDR3 reads TGTGCCAGTACCTCAACAGGGGGCAACACTGAAGCTTTCTTT. The variable domain in full, with the rest retrieved from reference TRBV19 and TRBJ1-1, is DGGITQSPKYLFRKEGQNVTLSCEQNLNHDAMYWYRQDPGQGLRLIYYSQIVNDFQKGDIAEGYSVSREKKESFPLTVTSAQKNPTAFYLCASTSTGGNTEAFFGQGTRLTVV.